The clone carrying this TCR beta chain was counted between two and nine times. Its matching antigen is unknown. The data are from a study of CD8 T cells in ankylosing spondylitis. From the 5' RACE reads, TCRdb called clonotypes with MiXCR, one entry per CDR3 protein. The data show roughly 700,000 distinct CDR3 sequences, around 20% seen once. V dropped 5 bases and J dropped 3; count of bases not matched to a gene: 7. CDR1 and CDR2 (germline): DFQATT, SNEGSKA (reference sequence). This CDR3 contains 14 residues. Study-wide results and limits: Peripheral blood held disease-linked clones only at relatively low frequency, and these were CD8+. Characteristic, it appeared, of ankylosing spondylitis blood was a TCR beta motif of about eight highly homologous variants.

The chain couples TRBV20-1 to TRBJ2-7; 10 nucleotides line up with TRBD1. The sequencing input was blood, either unsorted or a sorted T cell fraction (not recorded which). The sequence came from a male donor with ankylosing spondylitis. CDR3 loop: CSADRGRTGYEQYF. CDR3 bases: TGCAGTGCTGACAGGGGGCGTACAGGCTACGAGCAGTACTTC.